This T cell receptor beta chain was recovered during a study of cytomegalovirus exposure and HLA in healthy donors. Study in general: The roughly 110 validation repertoires used the same platform as the roughly 700 first-cohort repertoires (as reported by a later analysis). Overall study findings and caveats: A classifier reportedly called cytomegalovirus status with high sensitivity and specificity. The study listed 150 to 200 cytomegalovirus-associated TCR beta chains.

Donors came from a validation cohort of 95 to 150 subjects, distinct from the first 666-subject cohort. V was pared by 6 bases and J by 6 bases, with 11 bases between. This CDR3 comprises 13 residues. Germline V gene lookup returns CDR1 SGHNT and CDR2 YENEEA. As to this clone: Its antigen is undetermined.

The repertoire was sequenced with immunoSEQ multiplex PCR; TCRdb's copy has only in-frame clones and lacks some. The sample has some 110,000 clones, roughly 86% seen once; the top ten hold around 3.6%. Sequenced: PBMCs. The V and J genes are TRBV11-3 and TRBJ2-2, with a tentative D call TRBD1 (6 bases). The receptor's source is a woman between 18 and 29 years old in good health and CMV-seropositive. CDR3 sequence: CASSHRVSGELFF. The CDR3 DNA is TGTGCCAGCAGTCACAGGGTCTCCGGGGAGCTGTTTTTT.